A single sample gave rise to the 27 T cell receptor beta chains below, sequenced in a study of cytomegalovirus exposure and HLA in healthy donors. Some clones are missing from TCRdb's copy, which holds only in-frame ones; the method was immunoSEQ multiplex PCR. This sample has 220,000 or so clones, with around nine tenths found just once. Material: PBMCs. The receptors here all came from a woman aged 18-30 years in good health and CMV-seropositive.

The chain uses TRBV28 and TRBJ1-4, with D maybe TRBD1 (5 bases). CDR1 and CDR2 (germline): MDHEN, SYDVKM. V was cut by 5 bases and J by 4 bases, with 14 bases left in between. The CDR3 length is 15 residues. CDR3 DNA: TGTGCCAGCAGTACAAAGACAGAACTTAATGAAAAACTGTTTTTT. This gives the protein CASSTKTELNEKLFF.

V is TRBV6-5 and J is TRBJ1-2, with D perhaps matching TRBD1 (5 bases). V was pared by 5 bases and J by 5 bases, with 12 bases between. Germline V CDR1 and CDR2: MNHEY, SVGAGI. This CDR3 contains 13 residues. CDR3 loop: CASSLNRRYGYTF. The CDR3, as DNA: TGTGCCAGCAGTCTGAACAGGCGTTATGGCTACACCTTC.

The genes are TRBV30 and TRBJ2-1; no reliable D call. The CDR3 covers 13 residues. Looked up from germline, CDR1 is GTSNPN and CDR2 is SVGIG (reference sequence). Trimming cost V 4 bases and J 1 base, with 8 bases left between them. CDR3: CAWNYGSYNEQFF. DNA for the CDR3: TGTGCCTGGAATTACGGGTCCTACAATGAGCAGTTCTTC.

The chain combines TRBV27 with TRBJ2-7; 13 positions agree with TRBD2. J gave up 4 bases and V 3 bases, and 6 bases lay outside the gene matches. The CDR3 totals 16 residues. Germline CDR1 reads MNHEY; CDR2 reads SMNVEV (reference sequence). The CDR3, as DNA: TGTGCCAGCAGTTTTCCGGGACTAGCGGGAAGGTACGAGCAGTACTTC. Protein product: CASSFPGLAGRYEQYF.

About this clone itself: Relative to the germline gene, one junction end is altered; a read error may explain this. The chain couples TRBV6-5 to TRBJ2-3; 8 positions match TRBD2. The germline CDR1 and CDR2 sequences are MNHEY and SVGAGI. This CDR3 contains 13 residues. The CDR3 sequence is CASSYSGTSVSNF. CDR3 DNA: TGTGCCAGCAGTTACTCAGGGACTAGTGTGAGTAATTTT.

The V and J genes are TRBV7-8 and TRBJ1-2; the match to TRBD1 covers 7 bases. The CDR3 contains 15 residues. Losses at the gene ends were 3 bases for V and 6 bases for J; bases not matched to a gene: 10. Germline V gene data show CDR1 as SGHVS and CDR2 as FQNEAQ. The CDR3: CASSFRLQGTDGYTF. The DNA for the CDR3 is TGTGCCAGCAGCTTTAGGCTACAGGGGACGGATGGCTACACCTTC.

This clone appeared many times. The CDR3 nucleotides are TGTGCCTGGAGTCTAGAGCGGACCGGGTCCGAGCAGTACTTC. This gives the protein CAWSLERTGSEQYF. This rearrangement joins TRBV30 to TRBJ2-7; D perhaps matches TRBD2 (5 bases). Between the trimmed V and J ends, which lost 2 bases and 6 bases, there was a span of 17 bases. The CDR3 is made up of 14 amino acids. In germline, CDR1 is GTSNPN, CDR2 SVGIG (reference sequence).

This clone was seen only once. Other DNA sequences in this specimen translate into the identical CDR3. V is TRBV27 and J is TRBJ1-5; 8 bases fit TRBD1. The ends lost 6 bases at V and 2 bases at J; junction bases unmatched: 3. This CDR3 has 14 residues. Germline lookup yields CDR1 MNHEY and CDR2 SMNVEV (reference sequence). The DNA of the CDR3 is TGTGCCAGCAGACTGACAGGGGGCAATCAGCCCCAGCATTTT. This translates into CASRLTGGNQPQHF.

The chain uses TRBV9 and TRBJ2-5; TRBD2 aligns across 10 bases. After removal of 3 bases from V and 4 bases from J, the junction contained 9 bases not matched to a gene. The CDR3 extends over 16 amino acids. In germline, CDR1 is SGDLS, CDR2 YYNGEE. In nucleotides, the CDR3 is TGTGCCAGCAGCGACGACGGGACTAGCGAGAGAGAGACCCAGTACTTC. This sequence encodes CASSDDGTSERETQYF.

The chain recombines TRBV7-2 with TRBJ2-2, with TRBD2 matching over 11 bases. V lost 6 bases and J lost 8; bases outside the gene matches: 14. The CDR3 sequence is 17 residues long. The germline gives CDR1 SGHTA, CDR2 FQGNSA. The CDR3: CASRLNLLAGVGGELFF. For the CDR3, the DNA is TGTGCCAGCAGACTAAATCTACTAGCGGGAGTCGGAGGGGAGCTGTTTTTT.

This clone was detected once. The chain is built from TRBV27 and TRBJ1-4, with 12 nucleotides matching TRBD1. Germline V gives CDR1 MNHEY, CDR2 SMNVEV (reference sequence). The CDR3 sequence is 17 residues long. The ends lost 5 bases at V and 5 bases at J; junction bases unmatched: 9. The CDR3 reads CASSPRDRGLSNEKLFF. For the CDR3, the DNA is TGTGCCAGCAGTCCGCGGGACAGGGGGCTCTCCAATGAAAAACTGTTTTTT. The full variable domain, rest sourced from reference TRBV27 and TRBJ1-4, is EAQVTQNPRYLITVTGKKLTVTCSQNMNHEYMSWYRQDPGLGLRQIYYSMNVEVTDKGDVPEGYKVSRKEKRNFPLILESPSPNQTSLYFCASSPRDRGLSNEKLFFGSGTQLSVL.

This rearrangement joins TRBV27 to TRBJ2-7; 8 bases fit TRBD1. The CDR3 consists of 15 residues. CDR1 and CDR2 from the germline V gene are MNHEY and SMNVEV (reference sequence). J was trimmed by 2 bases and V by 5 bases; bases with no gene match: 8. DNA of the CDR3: TGTGCCAGCAGTACCCTCCGGGACAGGACCTACGAGCAGTACTTC. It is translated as CASSTLRDRTYEQYF.

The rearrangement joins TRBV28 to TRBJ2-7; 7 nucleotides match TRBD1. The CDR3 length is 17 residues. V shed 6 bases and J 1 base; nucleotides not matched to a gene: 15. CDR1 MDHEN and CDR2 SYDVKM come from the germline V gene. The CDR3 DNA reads TGTGCCAGCAGGGGGACCCTCGGGACAGTTAGTTCCTACGAGCAGTACTTC. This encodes CASRGTLGTVSSYEQYF. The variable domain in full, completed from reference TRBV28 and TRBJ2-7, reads DVKVTQSSRYLVKRTGEKVFLECVQDMDHENMFWYRQDPGLGLRLIYFSYDVKMKEKGDIPEGYSVSREKKERFSLILESASTNQTSMYLCASRGTLGTVSSYEQYFGPGTRLTVT.

The CDR3 sequence is CATRGGNGELFF. CDR3 sequence (DNA): TGTGCCACCCGTGGAGGCAACGGGGAGCTGTTTTTT. The V call is TRBV7-9, the J call TRBJ2-2; maybe TRBD2 (5 bases). The CDR3 has 12 residues. The germline V gene has CDR1 SEHNR and CDR2 FQNEAQ (reference sequence). The V and J ends lost 10 bases and 7 bases respectively, with 13 bases between them.

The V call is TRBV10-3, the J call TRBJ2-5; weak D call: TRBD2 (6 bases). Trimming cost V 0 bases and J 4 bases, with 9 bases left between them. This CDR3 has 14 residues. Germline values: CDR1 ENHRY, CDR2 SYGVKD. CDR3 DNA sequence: TGTGCCATCAGTGAGTCGGGACTCCCAGAGACCCAGTACTTC. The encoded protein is CAISESGLPETQYF.

The CDR3 DNA follows: TGTGCCAGCAGTTCCCGCAGGGGCTACGAGCAGTACTTC. Amino acids: CASSSRRGYEQYF. The genes are TRBV6-6 and TRBJ2-7, with D perhaps TRBD1 (6 bases). The length of the CDR3 is 13 residues. V lost 4 bases, J lost 3 bases, and 10 bases lay in between. The V gene's germline CDR1 is MNHNY and CDR2 SVGAGI (reference sequence).

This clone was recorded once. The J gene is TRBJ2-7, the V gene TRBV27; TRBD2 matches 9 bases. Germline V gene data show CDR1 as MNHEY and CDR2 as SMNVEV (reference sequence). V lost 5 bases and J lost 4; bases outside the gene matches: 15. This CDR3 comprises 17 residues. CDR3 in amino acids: CASSRGGGWREGYEQYF. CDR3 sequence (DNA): TGTGCCAGCAGTCGAGGAGGGGGATGGCGGGAGGGGTACGAGCAGTACTTC.

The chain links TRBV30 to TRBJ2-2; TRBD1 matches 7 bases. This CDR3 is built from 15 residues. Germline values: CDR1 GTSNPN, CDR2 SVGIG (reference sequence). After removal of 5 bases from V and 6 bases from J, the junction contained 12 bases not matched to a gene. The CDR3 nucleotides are TGTGCCTGGTGCGAATCGACAGGGTCAGCCGGGGAGCTGTTTTTT. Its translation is CAWCESTGSAGELFF.

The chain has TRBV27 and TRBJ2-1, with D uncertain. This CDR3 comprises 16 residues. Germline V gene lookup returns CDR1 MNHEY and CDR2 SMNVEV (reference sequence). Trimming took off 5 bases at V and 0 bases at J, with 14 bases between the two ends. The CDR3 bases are TGTGCCAGCAGTCCAGACACCTACAGCTCCTACAATGAGCAGTTCTTC. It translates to CASSPDTYSSYNEQFF.

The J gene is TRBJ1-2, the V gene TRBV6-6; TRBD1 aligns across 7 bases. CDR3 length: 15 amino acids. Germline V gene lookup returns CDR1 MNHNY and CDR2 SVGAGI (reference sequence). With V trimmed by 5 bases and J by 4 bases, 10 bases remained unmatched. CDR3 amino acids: CASSDREITFYGYTF. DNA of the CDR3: TGTGCCAGCAGTGACAGGGAGATAACTTTCTATGGCTACACCTTC.

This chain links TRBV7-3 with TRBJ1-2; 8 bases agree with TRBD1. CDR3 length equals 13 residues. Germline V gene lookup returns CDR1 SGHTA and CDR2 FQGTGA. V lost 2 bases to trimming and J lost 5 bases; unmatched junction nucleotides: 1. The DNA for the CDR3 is TGTGCCAGCAGCTTATGGACAGGGTATGGCTACACCTTC. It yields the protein CASSLWTGYGYTF. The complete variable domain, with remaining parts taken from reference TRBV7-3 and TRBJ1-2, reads GAGVSQTPSNKVTEKGKYVELRCDPISGHTALYWYRQSLGQGPEFLIYFQGTGAADDSGLPNDRFFAVRPEGSVSTLKIQRTERGDSAVYLCASSLWTGYGYTFGSGTRLTVV.

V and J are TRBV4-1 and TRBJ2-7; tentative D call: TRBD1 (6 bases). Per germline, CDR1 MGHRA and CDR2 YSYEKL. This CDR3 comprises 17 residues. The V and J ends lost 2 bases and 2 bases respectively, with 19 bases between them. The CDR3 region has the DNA TGCGCCAGCAGCCAAAGAGACCGGGACATAATCCCCTACGAGCAGTACTTC. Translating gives CASSQRDRDIIPYEQYF.

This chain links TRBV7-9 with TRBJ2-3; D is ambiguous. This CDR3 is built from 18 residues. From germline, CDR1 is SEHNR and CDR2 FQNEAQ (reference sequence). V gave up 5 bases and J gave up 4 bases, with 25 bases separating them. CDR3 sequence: CASSPSPWFQTSADTQYF. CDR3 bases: TGTGCCAGCAGCCCCTCCCCTTGGTTCCAAACCAGTGCAGATACGCAGTATTTT.

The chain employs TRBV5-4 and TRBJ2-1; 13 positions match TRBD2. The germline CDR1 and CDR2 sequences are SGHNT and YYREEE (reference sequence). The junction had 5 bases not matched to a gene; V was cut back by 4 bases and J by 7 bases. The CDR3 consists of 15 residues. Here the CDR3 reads CASSLTSGRGNEQFF. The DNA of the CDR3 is TGTGCCAGCAGCCTAACTAGCGGGAGGGGAAATGAGCAGTTCTTC.

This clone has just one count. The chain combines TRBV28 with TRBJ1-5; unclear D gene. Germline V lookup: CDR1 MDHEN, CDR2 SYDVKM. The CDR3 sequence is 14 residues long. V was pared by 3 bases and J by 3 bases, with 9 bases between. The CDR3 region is CASSLREVNQPQHF. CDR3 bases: TGTGCCAGCAGTTTGAGGGAGGTCAATCAGCCCCAGCATTTT.

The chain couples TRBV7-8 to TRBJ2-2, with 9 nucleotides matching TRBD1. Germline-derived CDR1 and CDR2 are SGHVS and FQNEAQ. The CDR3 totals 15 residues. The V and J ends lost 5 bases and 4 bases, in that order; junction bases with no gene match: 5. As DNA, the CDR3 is TGTGCCAGCAGCGGGGACAGGGTCCCCACCGGGGAGCTGTTTTTT. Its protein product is CASSGDRVPTGELFF. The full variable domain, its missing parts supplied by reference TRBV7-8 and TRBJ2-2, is GAGVSQSPRYKVAKRGQDVALRCDPISGHVSLFWYQQALGQGPEFLTYFQNEAQLDKSGLPSDRFFAERPEGSVSTLKIQRTQQEDSAVYLCASSGDRVPTGELFFGEGSRLTVL.

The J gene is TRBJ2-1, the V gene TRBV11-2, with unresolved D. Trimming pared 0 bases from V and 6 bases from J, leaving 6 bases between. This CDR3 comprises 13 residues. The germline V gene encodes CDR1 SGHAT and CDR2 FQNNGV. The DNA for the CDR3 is TGTGCCAGCAGCTTAGAACAGTTCAATGAGCAGTTCTTC. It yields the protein CASSLEQFNEQFF.